This T cell receptor (beta chain) was sequenced in a study of spatial heterogeneity in lung cancer. As for the study in general: Among detected sequences, beta-chain ones consistently exceeded alpha-chain ones in number. Unique TCR and UMI combinations averaged more than ten appearances each in raw reads.

Trimming took 9 bases from V and 6 from J, leaving 14 bases between them. The CDR3 runs to 12 residues. CDR1 KGHDR and CDR2 SFDVKD come from the germline V gene. The time point here: sample taken at primary tumor resection. In each case, whole RNA from tumor, nontumor lung or frozen PBMC was sequenced unsorted. The donors comprised about 65 untreated early-stage non-small cell lung cancer patients. Each TCR cDNA molecule bore a unique molecular identifier. From the 5' RACE reads, TCRdb called clonotypes with MiXCR, one entry per CDR3 protein. Altogether around 75,000 distinct CDR3 sequences are present, 10% to 15% being singletons, with the ten largest covering 7.2%.

V usage is TRBV24-1 and J usage is TRBJ2-7; no firm D call. The receptor was isolated from a male donor with early-stage non-small cell lung cancer. The sequencing used PBMCs, collected at surgery. The CDR3 sequence is CATFQLDPEQYF. The DNA of the CDR3 is TGTGCCACCTTCCAACTCGATCCCGAGCAGTACTTC.